These 27 T cell receptor beta chains originate from one sample sequenced in a study of T cells in Graves' hyperthyroidism and ophthalmopathy. Amplification targeted TCR beta CDR3 regions from RNA transcripts. The TCR CDR3 was amplified in a first-round RT-PCR using the HTBI primer set. TCRdb passed the multiplex PCR reads through MiXCR, listing each CDR3 protein once. The sample yields hundreds of thousands of distinct CDR3 sequences, approximately 14% seen once. Sequenced input: blood. The receptors here all came from a woman under 30 with Graves' hyperthyroidism.

The table lists this clonotype with a few counts. This chain uses TRBV12-5 with TRBJ2-3; perhaps TRBD2 as D (5 bases). The CDR3 runs to 16 residues. CDR1 is LGHNT and CDR2 is FRNRAP in the germline V gene. Trimming shortened V by 1 base and J by 1 base, and 12 bases separated the two germline ends. The CDR3 loop reads CASGLASGSRTDTQYF. The CDR3 DNA is TGTGCTAGTGGTTTGGCGTCGGGGTCCCGCACAGATACGCAGTATTTT.

This sequence joins TRBV6-1 and TRBJ1-1; 8 bases map to TRBD1. V gave up 2 bases and J gave up 4 bases; unmatched junction bases: 3. Per germline, CDR1 MNHNS and CDR2 SASEGT. The CDR3 is made up of 14 amino acids. The CDR3 protein is CASSEQGARTEAFF. Written as DNA, the CDR3 is TGTGCCAGCAGTGAACAGGGGGCGCGCACTGAAGCTTTCTTT.

This chain joins TRBV7-3 and TRBJ1-6; D uncertain. CDR3 size: 14 residues. The V gene's germline CDR1 is SGHTA and CDR2 FQGTGA. V was pared by 5 bases and J by 7 bases, with 12 bases between. The DNA for the CDR3 is TGTGCCAGCAGCAGCTCGGGGTCCAATTCACCCCTCCACTTT. This sequence encodes CASSSSGSNSPLHF.

This clonotype was seen only a few times. The V and J genes are TRBV4-1 and TRBJ1-1; 10 positions agree with TRBD1. The germline V gene encodes CDR1 MGHRA and CDR2 YSYEKL. The junction had 7 bases not matched to a gene; V was cut back by 6 bases and J by 3 bases. The CDR3 is 15 residues long. Here the CDR3 reads CASSDRGQGDTEAFF. The CDR3 nucleotides read TGCGCCAGCAGTGACAGGGGGCAGGGTGACACTGAAGCTTTCTTT.

This clonotype appeared many times. The chain combines TRBV20-1 with TRBJ1-6, with D maybe TRBD1 (5 bases). Per the germline V gene, CDR1 is DFQATT and CDR2 is SNEGSKA (reference sequence). Trimming took off 4 bases at V and 9 bases at J, with 10 bases between the two ends. The CDR3 covers 12 residues. CDR3: CSAKGDFSPLHF. The CDR3 DNA is TGCAGTGCTAAAGGGGATTTTTCACCCCTCCACTTT.

This clonotype was detected ten times or more. This chain joins TRBV10-3 and TRBJ1-1; 7 bases match TRBD1. The CDR3 totals 13 residues. The V gene end was trimmed by 8 bases and the J gene end by 1 base; junction bases not matched to a gene: 4. Per the germline V gene, CDR1 is ENHRY and CDR2 is SYGVKD. In DNA form, the CDR3 reads TGTGCCATCGGGGGGACAGCGAACACTGAAGCTTTCTTT. Its translation: CAIGGTANTEAFF.

This clonotype was seen repeatedly, ten times or more. The V call is TRBV18, the J call TRBJ2-5; possible D gene TRBD2, 6 bases. Germline V gene lookup returns CDR1 KGHSH and CDR2 LQKENI. The CDR3 loop spans 16 amino acids. V lost 2 bases, J lost 5 bases, and 18 bases lay in between. The CDR3 spells CASSPIPHGRGETQYF. CDR3 coding DNA: TGTGCCAGCTCACCAATCCCCCACGGCCGGGGGGAGACCCAGTACTTC.

This clonotype turned up a few times. The CDR3 nucleotides are TGTGCCACCAGCTTCCGGGGGGGAAATGAGCAGTTCTTC. Amino acids: CATSFRGGNEQFF. This sequence joins TRBV15 and TRBJ2-1; 8 nucleotides align to TRBD2. V shed 5 bases and J 7 bases; nucleotides not matched to a gene: 4. Germline-derived CDR1 and CDR2 are LNHNV and YYDKDF (reference sequence). The CDR3 totals 13 residues.

This chain connects TRBV20-1 to TRBJ1-2, with a weak D call TRBD1 (5 bases). Trimming took off 0 bases at V and 3 bases at J, with 11 bases between the two ends. CDR1 and CDR2 from the germline V gene are DFQATT and SNEGSKA (reference sequence). The CDR3 length is 14 residues. Written as DNA, the CDR3 is TGCAGTGCTAGAGATTTCGGGGGGGACTATGGCTACACCTTC. This encodes CSARDFGGDYGYTF.

This clonotype was seen repeatedly, ten times or more. The chain uses TRBV20-1 and TRBJ1-1, with D tentatively TRBD1 (6 bases). V lost 6 bases and J lost 6, with 17 bases in between. The CDR3 consists of 13 residues. The germline CDR1 and CDR2 sequences are DFQATT and SNEGSKA (reference sequence). The CDR3 loop reads CSAITGIYAEAFF. The CDR3 DNA reads TGCAGTGCCATAACAGGGATTTACGCTGAAGCTTTCTTT.

This clonotype was seen ten or more times. V gene TRBV5-5 combines with J gene TRBJ2-7; D is undetermined. CDR1 SGHKS and CDR2 YYEKEE come from the germline V gene (reference sequence). The V end was cut by 2 bases, the J end by 6 bases, with 18 bases between. The CDR3 runs to 15 residues. Here the CDR3 DNA reads TGTGCCAGCAGCTTAGCCTCGTATGGGGAAGGCGAGCAGTACTTC. It encodes CASSLASYGEGEQYF.

This clonotype appeared once. The chain is built from TRBV18 and TRBJ2-1; 9 bases match TRBD2. The CDR3 runs 13 residues. J gave up 15 bases and V 2 bases, and 8 bases lay outside the gene matches. Germline V lookup: CDR1 KGHSH, CDR2 LQKENI. The CDR3 protein is CASSPGLAGLGFF. CDR3 coding DNA: TGTGCCAGCTCACCAGGCCTAGCGGGACTGGGGTTCTTC.

This clonotype was counted at least ten times. The rearrangement uses TRBV2 and TRBJ2-3; 12 nucleotides align to TRBD2. V was pared by 4 bases and J by 0 bases, with 2 bases of the junction left unmatched. Looked up from germline, CDR1 is SNHLY and CDR2 is FYNNEI. The CDR3 has 16 amino acids. The CDR3 protein is CASSVGTSGSTDTQYF. CDR3 coding DNA: TGTGCCAGCAGTGTAGGGACTAGCGGGAGCACAGATACGCAGTATTTT.

This clonotype was picked up a small number of times. V and J are TRBV7-9 and TRBJ1-1; no clear D. Germline V gene sequence: CDR1 SEHNR, CDR2 FQNEAQ (reference sequence). The CDR3 runs 13 residues. The germline V and J ends were trimmed by 7 bases and 1 base, with 10 bases remaining between them. CDR3 in amino acids: CASMGSKNTEAFF. The CDR3 DNA reads as TGTGCCAGCATGGGGTCTAAGAACACTGAAGCTTTCTTT.

This clonotype was counted many times. V and J are TRBV20-1 and TRBJ2-3, with 9 positions matching TRBD2. This CDR3 contains 16 residues. Trimming took 2 bases from V and 2 from J; bases not matched to a gene: 8. Germline V gene sequence: CDR1 DFQATT, CDR2 SNEGSKA (reference sequence). In DNA, the CDR3 is TGCAGTGCTAGATGGGCGGGGGGGCCCTTCACAGATACGCAGTATTTT. Its translation is CSARWAGGPFTDTQYF.

This clonotype has at least ten counts. This chain joins TRBV10-3 and TRBJ2-7; 7 nucleotides align to TRBD1. The CDR3 extends over 13 amino acids. V was clipped by 6 bases and J by 1 base; unmatched bases: 3. Germline assignment: CDR1 ENHRY and CDR2 SYGVKD. In DNA, the CDR3 is TGTGCCATCAGGGGGACAGCATCCTACGAGCAGTACTTC. Protein: CAIRGTASYEQYF.

This clonotype was recorded many times. This chain connects TRBV28 to TRBJ2-5, with TRBD1 matching 7 bases. Germline loops: CDR1 MDHEN, CDR2 SYDVKM. V shed 6 bases and J 3 bases; nucleotides not matched to a gene: 13. The CDR3 has 16 residues. The CDR3 bases are TGTGCCAGCAGCCTGAGACTCACCGGGACAGAAGAGACCCAGTACTTC. Translating it yields CASSLRLTGTEETQYF.

The rearrangement uses TRBV19 and TRBJ1-2; no firm D call. Germline-derived CDR1 and CDR2 are LNHDA and SQIVND (reference sequence). The CDR3 totals 12 residues. Trimming stripped 3 bases from V and 4 bases from J, with 6 bases between. CDR3 loop: CASSITPYGYTF. Written as DNA, the CDR3 is TGTGCCAGTAGTATCACTCCCTATGGCTACACCTTC.

The chain is built from TRBV28 and TRBJ1-1; D is undetermined. CDR1 is MDHEN, CDR2 SYDVKM, per germline. V shed 6 bases and J shed 0 bases, with 11 bases lying between them. CDR3 length equals 14 residues. CDR3 residues: CASSPAILNTEAFF. For the CDR3, the DNA is TGTGCCAGCAGCCCAGCCATCTTGAACACTGAAGCTTTCTTT.

The table lists this clonotype with many counts. The chain employs TRBV2 and TRBJ2-3, with 8 bases that match TRBD2. The CDR3 consists of 16 residues. J lost 0 bases, V lost 5 bases, and 7 bases had no gene match. Germline CDR1 is SNHLY and CDR2 is FYNNEI. CDR3 region: CASSLLAGLSTDTQYF. The CDR3 nucleotides are TGTGCCAGCAGTCTCTTAGCGGGACTTAGCACAGATACGCAGTATTTT.

The chain employs TRBV6-1 and TRBJ1-1; 7 positions match TRBD1. The CDR3 is made up of 13 amino acids. V shed 6 bases and J 5 bases; nucleotides not matched to a gene: 6. From germline, CDR1 is MNHNS and CDR2 SASEGT. The DNA of the CDR3 is TGTGCCAGCAGCGTCAGGGGGGGAACTGAAGCTTTCTTT. Translated, it gives CASSVRGGTEAFF.

This chain connects TRBV5-1 to TRBJ2-5; D is unresolved. The CDR3 loop spans 13 amino acids. Trimming shortened V by 3 bases and J by 1 base, and 7 bases separated the two germline ends. CDR1 SGHRS and CDR2 YFSETQ come from the germline V gene. CDR3 nucleotide sequence: TGCGCCAGCAGCTGGGCCCGCCAAGAGACCCAGTACTTC. It specifies CASSWARQETQYF.

This clonotype appeared many times. The chain employs TRBV2 and TRBJ1-1, with unresolved D. The germline CDR1 and CDR2 sequences are SNHLY and FYNNEI. CDR3 length: 11 residues. Trimming left V 6 bases short and J 9 bases short, with 11 bases between. CDR3 amino acids: CASSPLGKAFF. The DNA for the CDR3 is TGTGCCAGCAGCCCTCTAGGGAAAGCTTTCTTT.

This clonotype was counted only a few times. This sequence joins TRBV7-9 and TRBJ2-2, with D possibly matching TRBD2 (7 bases). There are 16 residues in the CDR3. V gave up 5 bases and J gave up 4 bases, with 17 bases separating them. CDR1 SEHNR and CDR2 FQNEAQ come from the germline V gene (reference sequence). The CDR3 DNA reads as TGTGCCAGCAGCAAAGAGGGGGGGCTCGGCACCGGGGAGCTGTTTTTT. Encoded protein: CASSKEGGLGTGELFF. The entire variable domain, with the rest obtained from reference TRBV7-9 and TRBJ2-2, is as follows: DTGVSQNPRHKITKRGQNVTFRCDPISEHNRLYWYRQTLGQGPEFLTYFQNEAQLEKSRLLSDRFSAERPKGSFSTLEIQRTEQGDSAMYLCASSKEGGLGTGELFFGEGSRLTVL.

This clonotype was picked up many times. The gene calls are TRBV10-2 and TRBJ2-1; TRBD2 matches 7 bases. Per the germline V gene, CDR1 is WSHSY and CDR2 is SAAADI. The CDR3 length is 14 residues. Germline trimming cut 5 bases from V and 8 bases from J; bases unmatched to any gene: 9. This CDR3 reads CASSLKTSLHEQFF. The CDR3 DNA is TGCGCCAGCAGTCTAAAGACTAGCCTCCATGAGCAGTTCTTC.

This clonotype was seen ten or more times. The gene calls are TRBV7-8 and TRBJ1-1, with D maybe TRBD1 (5 bases). The CDR3 extends over 15 amino acids. V was trimmed by 2 bases and J by 0 bases, leaving 10 bases between them. Germline CDR1 and CDR2: SGHVS and FQNEAQ. The CDR3 region has the DNA TGTGCCAGCAGCTTATACGGGACGGTGAACACTGAAGCTTTCTTT. Its protein is CASSLYGTVNTEAFF.

This clonotype was seen more than once but under ten times. The chain combines TRBV5-1 with TRBJ2-7; 8 bases align to TRBD2. Germline CDR1 reads SGHRS; CDR2 reads YFSETQ. The trim removed 4 bases at V and 3 bases at J, leaving 9 bases unmatched. The CDR3 consists of 15 residues. The CDR3 coding sequence is TGCGCCAGCAGCCCTGGACTAGCTCCTAACTACGAGCAGTACTTC. The encoded protein is CASSPGLAPNYEQYF. The variable domain in full, with the rest retrieved from reference TRBV5-1 and TRBJ2-7, is KAGVTQTPRYLIKTRGQQVTLSCSPISGHRSVSWYQQTPGQGLQFLFEYFSETQRNKGNFPGRFSGRQFSNSRSEMNVSTLELGDSALYLCASSPGLAPNYEQYFGPGTRLTVT.